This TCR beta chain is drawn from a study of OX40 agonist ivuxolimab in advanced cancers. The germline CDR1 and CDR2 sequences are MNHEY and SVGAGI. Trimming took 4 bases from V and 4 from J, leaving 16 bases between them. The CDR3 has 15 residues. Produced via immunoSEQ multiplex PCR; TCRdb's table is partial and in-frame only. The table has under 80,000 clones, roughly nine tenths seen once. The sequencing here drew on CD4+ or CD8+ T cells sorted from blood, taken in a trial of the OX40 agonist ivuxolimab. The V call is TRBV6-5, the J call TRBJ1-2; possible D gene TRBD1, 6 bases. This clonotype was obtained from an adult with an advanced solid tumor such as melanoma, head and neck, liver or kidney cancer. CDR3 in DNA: TGTGCCAGCAGTTTTACAGGGATTCCTGGCTATGGCTACACCTTC. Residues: CASSFTGIPGYGYTF.